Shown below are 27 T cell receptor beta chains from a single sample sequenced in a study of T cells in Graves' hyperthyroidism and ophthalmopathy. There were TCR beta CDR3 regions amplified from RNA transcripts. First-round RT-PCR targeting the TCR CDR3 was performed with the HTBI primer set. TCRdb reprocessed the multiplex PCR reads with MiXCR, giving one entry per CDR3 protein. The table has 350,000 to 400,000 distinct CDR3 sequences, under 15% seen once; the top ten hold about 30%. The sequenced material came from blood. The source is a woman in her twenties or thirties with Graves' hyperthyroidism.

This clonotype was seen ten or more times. In DNA, the CDR3 is TGTGCCTGGAGCGCCCAGGGACGTGAGCAGTTCTTC. Protein: CAWSAQGREQFF. The V gene is TRBV30, the J gene TRBJ2-1, with D perhaps matching TRBD1 or TRBD2 (5 bases each). Trimming left V 3 bases short and J 9 bases short, with 12 bases between. The CDR3 is 12 amino acids. Germline CDR1 GTSNPN, CDR2 SVGIG (reference sequence).

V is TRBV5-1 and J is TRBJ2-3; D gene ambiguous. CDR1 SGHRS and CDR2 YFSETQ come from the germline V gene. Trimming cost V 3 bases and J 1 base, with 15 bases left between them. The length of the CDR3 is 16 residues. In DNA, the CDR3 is TGCGCCAGCAGCTCCGGCTCTTATCTACGCACAGATACGCAGTATTTT. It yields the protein CASSSGSYLRTDTQYF.

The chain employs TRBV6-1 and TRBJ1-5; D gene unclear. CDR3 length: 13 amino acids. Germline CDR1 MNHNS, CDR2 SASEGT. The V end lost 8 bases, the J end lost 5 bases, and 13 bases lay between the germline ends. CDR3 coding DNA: TGTGCCAGCGGTAGACCGGGCGATCAGCCCCAGCATTTT. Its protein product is CASGRPGDQPQHF.

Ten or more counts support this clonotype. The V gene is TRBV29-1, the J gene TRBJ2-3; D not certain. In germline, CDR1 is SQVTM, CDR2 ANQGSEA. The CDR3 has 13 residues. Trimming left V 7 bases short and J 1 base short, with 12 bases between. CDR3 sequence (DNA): TGCAGCGCCCCCAGTCCCGGCACAGATACGCAGTATTTT. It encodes CSAPSPGTDTQYF.

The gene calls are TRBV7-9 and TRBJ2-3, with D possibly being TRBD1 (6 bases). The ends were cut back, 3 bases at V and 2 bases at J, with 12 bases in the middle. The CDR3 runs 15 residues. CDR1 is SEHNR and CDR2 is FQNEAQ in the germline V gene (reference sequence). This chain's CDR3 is CASSLGDKNTDTQYF. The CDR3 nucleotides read TGTGCCAGCAGCTTGGGGGACAAAAACACAGATACGCAGTATTTT.

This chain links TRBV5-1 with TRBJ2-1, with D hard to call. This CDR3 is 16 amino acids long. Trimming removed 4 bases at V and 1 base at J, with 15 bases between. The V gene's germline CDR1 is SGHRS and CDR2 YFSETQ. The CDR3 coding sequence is TGCGCCAGCAGCAACTTCCCCCAGGAATCCTACAATGAGCAGTTCTTC. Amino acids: CASSNFPQESYNEQFF.

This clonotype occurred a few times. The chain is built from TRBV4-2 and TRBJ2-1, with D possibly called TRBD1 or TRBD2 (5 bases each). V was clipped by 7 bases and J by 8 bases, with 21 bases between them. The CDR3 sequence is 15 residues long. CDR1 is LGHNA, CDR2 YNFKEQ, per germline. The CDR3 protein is CASTRSDLMGDEQFF. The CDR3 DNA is TGTGCCAGCACCCGATCCGACTTGATGGGGGATGAGCAGTTCTTC.

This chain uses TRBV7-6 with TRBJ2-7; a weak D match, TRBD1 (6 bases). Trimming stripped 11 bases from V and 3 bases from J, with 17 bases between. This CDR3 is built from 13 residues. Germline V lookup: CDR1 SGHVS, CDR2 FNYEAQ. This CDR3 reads CASTEGGSYEQYF. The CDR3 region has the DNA TGTGCCTCCACGGAAGGGGGTAGCTACGAGCAGTACTTC.

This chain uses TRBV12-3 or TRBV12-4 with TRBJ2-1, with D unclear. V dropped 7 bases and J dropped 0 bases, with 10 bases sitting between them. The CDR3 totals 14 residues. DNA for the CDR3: TGTGCCAGCACCCTAGGGCCCTCCTACAATGAGCAGTTCTTC. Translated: CASTLGPSYNEQFF.

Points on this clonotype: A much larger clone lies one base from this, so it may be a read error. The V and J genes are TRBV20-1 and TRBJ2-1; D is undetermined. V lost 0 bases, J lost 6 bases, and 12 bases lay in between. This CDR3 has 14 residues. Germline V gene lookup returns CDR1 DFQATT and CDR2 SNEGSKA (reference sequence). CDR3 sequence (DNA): TGCAGTGCTAGAGATTACTCTGCCCCCAATGAGCAGTTCTTC. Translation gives CSARDYSAPNEQFF.

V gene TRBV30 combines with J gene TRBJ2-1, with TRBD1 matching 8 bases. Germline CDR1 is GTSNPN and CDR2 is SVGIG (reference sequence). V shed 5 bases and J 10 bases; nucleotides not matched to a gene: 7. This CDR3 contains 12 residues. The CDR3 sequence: CAWAGGPYEQFF. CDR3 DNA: TGTGCCTGGGCAGGGGGCCCCTACGAGCAGTTCTTC.

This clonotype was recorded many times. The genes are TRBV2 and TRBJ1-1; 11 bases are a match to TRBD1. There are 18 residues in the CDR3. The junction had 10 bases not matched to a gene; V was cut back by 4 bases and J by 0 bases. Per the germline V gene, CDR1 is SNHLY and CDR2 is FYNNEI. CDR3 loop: CASSVPGQGAPMNTEAFF. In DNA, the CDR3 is TGTGCCAGCAGTGTACCCGGACAGGGGGCCCCTATGAACACTGAAGCTTTCTTT. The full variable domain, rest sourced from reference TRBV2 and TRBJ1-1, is EPEVTQTPSHQVTQMGQEVILRCVPISNHLYFYWYRQILGQKVEFLVSFYNNEISEKSEIFDDQFSVERPDGSNFTLKIRSTKLEDSAMYFCASSVPGQGAPMNTEAFFGQGTRLTVV.

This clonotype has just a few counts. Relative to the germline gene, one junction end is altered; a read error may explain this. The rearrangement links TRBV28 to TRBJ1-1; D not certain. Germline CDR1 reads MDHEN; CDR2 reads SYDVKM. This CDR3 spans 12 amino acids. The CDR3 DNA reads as TGTGTCAGCAGTTCCGGCCGGTCTGAAGCTTTCTTT. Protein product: CVSSSGRSEAFF.

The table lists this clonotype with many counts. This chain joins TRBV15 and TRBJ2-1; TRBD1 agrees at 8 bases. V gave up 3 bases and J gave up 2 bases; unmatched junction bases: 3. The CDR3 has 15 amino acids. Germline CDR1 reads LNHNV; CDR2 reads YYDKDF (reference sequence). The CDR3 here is CATSSRQGTYNEQFF. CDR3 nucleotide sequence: TGTGCCACCAGCAGCAGACAGGGGACCTACAATGAGCAGTTCTTC.

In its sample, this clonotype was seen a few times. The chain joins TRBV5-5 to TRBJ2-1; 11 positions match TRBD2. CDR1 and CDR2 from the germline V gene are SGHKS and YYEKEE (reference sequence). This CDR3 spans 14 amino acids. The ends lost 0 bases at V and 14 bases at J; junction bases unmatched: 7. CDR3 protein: CASSLVSSGRRKFF. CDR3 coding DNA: TGTGCCAGCAGCTTGGTGTCTAGCGGGAGGAGAAAGTTCTTC.

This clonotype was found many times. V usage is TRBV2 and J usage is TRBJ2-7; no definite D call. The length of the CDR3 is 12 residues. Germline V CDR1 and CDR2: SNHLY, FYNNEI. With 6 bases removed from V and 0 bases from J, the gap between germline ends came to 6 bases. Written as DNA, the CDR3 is TGTGCCAGCAGACCCAACTCCTACGAGCAGTACTTC. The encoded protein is CASRPNSYEQYF.

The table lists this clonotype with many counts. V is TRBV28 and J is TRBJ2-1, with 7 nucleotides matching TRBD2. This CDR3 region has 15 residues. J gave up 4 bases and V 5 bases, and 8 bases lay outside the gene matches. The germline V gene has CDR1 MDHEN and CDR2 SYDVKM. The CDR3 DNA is TGTGCCAGCAGTGTGGGAGGGAATATTTACAATGAGCAGTTCTTC. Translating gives CASSVGGNIYNEQFF.

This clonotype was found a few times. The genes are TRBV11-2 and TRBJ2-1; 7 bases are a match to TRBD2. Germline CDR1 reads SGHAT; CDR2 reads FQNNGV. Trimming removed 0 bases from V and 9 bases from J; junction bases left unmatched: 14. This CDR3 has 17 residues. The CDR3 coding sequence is TGTGCCAGCAGCTTAGATTTTGGGGCGGGAGTGAAGGGTGAGCAGTTCTTC. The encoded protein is CASSLDFGAGVKGEQFF.

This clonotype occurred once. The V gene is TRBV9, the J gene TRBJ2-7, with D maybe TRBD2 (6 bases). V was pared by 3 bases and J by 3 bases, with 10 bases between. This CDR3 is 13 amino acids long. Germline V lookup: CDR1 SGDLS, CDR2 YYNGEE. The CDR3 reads CASSAGEVYEQYF. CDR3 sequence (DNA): TGTGCCAGCAGCGCGGGGGAGGTCTACGAGCAGTACTTC.

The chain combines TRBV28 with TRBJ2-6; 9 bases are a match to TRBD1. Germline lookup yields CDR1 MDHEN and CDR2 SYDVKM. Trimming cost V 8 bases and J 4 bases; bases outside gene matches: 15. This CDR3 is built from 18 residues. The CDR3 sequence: CASQSPTGTGRGANVLTF. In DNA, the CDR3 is TGTGCCAGCCAAAGCCCTACCGGGACAGGGAGAGGGGCCAACGTCCTGACTTTC.

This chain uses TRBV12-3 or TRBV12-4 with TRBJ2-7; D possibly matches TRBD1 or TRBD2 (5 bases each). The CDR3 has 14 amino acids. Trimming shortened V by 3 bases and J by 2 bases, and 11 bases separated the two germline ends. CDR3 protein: CASSFDGTTYEQYF. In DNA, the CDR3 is TGTGCCAGCAGTTTTGACGGGACCACCTACGAGCAGTACTTC.

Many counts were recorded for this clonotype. CDR3 nucleotide sequence: TGTGCCAGCACGAAAACCGACCTAGCTGCGGATACGCAGTATTTT. Protein: CASTKTDLAADTQYF. The chain joins TRBV18 to TRBJ2-3; possibly TRBD2 for D (5 bases). Trimming took 8 bases from V and 6 from J, leaving 21 bases between them. This CDR3 region has 15 residues. The germline V gene encodes CDR1 KGHSH and CDR2 LQKENI.

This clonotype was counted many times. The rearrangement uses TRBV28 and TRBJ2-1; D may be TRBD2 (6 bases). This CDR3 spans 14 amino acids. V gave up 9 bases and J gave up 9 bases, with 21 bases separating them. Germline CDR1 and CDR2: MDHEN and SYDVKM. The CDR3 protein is CASAFETSEVEQFF. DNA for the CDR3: TGTGCCAGTGCCTTTGAGACTAGTGAGGTTGAGCAGTTCTTC.

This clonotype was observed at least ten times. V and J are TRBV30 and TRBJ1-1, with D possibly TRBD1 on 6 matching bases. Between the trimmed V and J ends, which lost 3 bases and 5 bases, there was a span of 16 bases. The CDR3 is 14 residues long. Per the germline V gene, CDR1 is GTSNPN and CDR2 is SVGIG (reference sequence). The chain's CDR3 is CAWRLGGGRTEAFF. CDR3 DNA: TGTGCCTGGAGACTTGGGGGGGGCCGGACTGAAGCTTTCTTT.

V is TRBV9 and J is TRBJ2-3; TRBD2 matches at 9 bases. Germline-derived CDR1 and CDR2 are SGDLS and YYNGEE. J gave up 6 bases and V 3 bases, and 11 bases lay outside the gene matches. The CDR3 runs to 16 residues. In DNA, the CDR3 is TGTGCCAGCAGCGGATACGTAGCGGGAGCGTTGGATACGCAGTATTTT. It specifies CASSGYVAGALDTQYF.

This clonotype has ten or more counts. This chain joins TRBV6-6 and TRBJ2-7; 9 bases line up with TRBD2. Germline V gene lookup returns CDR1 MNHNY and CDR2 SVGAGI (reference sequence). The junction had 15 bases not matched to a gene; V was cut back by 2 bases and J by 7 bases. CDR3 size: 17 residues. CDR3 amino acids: CASSYRILAGTEGEQYF. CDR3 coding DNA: TGTGCCAGCAGTTACCGCATTCTAGCGGGAACGGAGGGGGAGCAGTACTTC.

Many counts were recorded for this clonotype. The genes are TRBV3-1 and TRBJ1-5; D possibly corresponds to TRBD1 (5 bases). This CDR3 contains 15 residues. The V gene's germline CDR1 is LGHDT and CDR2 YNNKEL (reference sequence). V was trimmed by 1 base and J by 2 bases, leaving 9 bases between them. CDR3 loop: CASSQGGMGNQPQHF. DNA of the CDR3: TGTGCCAGCAGCCAAGGGGGGATGGGCAATCAGCCCCAGCATTTT.